The T cell receptor (beta chain) under discussion was sequenced for a study of cytomegalovirus exposure and HLA in healthy donors. This clone showed up just a few times. The antigen remains undetermined. Study outcomes and limitations: According to a later analysis, donors in an Asian-associated ancestry cluster reportedly had fewer N-insertions than the roughly 670-donor mean.

This PCR relied on a set of 60 Vbeta primers and 13 Jbeta primers. The method was immunoSEQ multiplex PCR; TCRdb's version includes in-frame clones alone and lacks a portion of them. Of about 140,000 clones in the sample, 65% to 85% are singletons; the top ten hold roughly 3.4%. Between the trimmed V and J ends, which lost 1 base and 4 bases, there was a span of 13 bases. Germline V CDR1 and CDR2: MGHRA, YSYEKL. The CDR3 is made up of 15 amino acids. The clonotype was recovered from a male donor in good health and CMV-seronegative. The source material was PBMCs. V gene TRBV4-1 combines with J gene TRBJ1-1, with D possibly TRBD1 on 6 matching bases. CDR3 loop: CASSQVRGAGTEAFF. DNA for the CDR3: TGCGCCAGCAGCCAAGTCAGGGGCGCGGGCACTGAAGCTTTCTTT.